This T cell receptor beta chain was sequenced in a study of blood T cell repertoires in COVID-19. In the study overall: Samples taken during acute and convalescent COVID-19 were collected in the United States, Italy and Spain.

CDR3 length: 15 residues. Germline CDR1 reads LGHNT; CDR2 reads FRNRAP. The V gene lost 1 base and the J gene lost 3 bases, with 7 bases spanning the gap. Original processing notes: Nucleated cell counts were estimated from reference gene primer amplification. Repertoires were generated with immunoSEQ multiplex PCR, while TCRdb's copy carries only in-frame clones and drops some. The D gene and trimming were derived from the DNA, and the V and J assignments and clone size from that table. Seen here are 240,000 or so clones, approximately 86% observed once, and the top ten hold approximately 7.9%. The receptor was isolated from a man aged 60 to 69 who had recovered from COVID-19. What was sequenced was peripheral blood. The chain has TRBV12-5 and TRBJ1-6, with a possible D match to TRBD1 (5 bases). The CDR3 here is CASGLETVYNSPLHF. The CDR3 DNA reads TGTGCTAGTGGTTTGGAGACAGTCTATAATTCACCCCTCCACTTT.